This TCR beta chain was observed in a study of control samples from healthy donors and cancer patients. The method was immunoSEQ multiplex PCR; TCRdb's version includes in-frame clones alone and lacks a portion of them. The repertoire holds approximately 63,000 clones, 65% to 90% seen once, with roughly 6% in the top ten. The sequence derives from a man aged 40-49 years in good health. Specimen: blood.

CDR3 region: CASSRIMNTEAFF. The CDR3 DNA reads as TGTGCCAGCAGTCGAATAATGAACACTGAAGCTTTCTTT. V gene TRBV7-8 combines with J gene TRBJ1-1; no firm D call. CDR3 length equals 13 residues. Germline V CDR1 and CDR2: SGHVS, FQNEAQ. With 6 bases removed from V and 0 bases from J, the gap between germline ends came to 8 bases.